One and the same sample provided the 5 T cell receptor beta chains below, sequenced in a study of blood T cell repertoires in COVID-19. Profiled with immunoSEQ multiplex PCR; TCRdb holds only in-frame clones, not every one. The profile covers roughly 100,000 clones, with approximately 92% appearing a single time and 32% taken by the ten largest. Material for sequencing was peripheral blood. These receptors were collected from a woman of 80 years or more with acute or convalescent COVID-19.

The V and J genes are TRBV5-1 and TRBJ2-7; D ambiguous. Germline V gene sequence: CDR1 SGHRS, CDR2 YFSETQ. The V gene lost 0 bases and the J gene lost 2 bases, with 12 bases spanning the gap. CDR3 length: 15 residues. The CDR3 loop is CASSLAAGITYEQYF. CDR3 DNA sequence: TGCGCCAGCAGCTTGGCCGCAGGTATAACCTACGAGCAGTACTTC.

J is TRBJ1-1 and V is TRBV19, with TRBD1 matching over 7 bases. V lost 5 bases, J lost 4 bases, and 13 bases stayed unmatched. Germline assignment: CDR1 LNHDA and CDR2 SQIVND (reference sequence). The CDR3 is 16 residues long. In nucleotides, the CDR3 is TGTGCCAGTAGTCTCTCCGACAGGGCCGGCGGCACTGAAGCTTTCTTT. This translates into CASSLSDRAGGTEAFF. Full variable domain (outside the CDR3, taken from reference TRBV19 and TRBJ1-1): DGGITQSPKYLFRKEGQNVTLSCEQNLNHDAMYWYRQDPGQGLRLIYYSQIVNDFQKGDIAEGYSVSREKKESFPLTVTSAQKNPTAFYLCASSLSDRAGGTEAFFGQGTRLTVV.

The chain has TRBV11-2 and TRBJ2-5, with 8 bases lining up with TRBD1. The CDR3 runs 16 residues. Germline V gene lookup returns CDR1 SGHAT and CDR2 FQNNGV. V gave up 5 bases and J gave up 3 bases; unmatched junction bases: 11. Written as DNA, the CDR3 is TGTGCCAGCAGCCAATCACGCCAGGGGGCCAAAGAGACCCAGTACTTC. Protein product: CASSQSRQGAKETQYF. The full variable domain, with the rest looked up from reference TRBV11-2 and TRBJ2-5, is EAGVAQSPRYKIIEKRQSVAFWCNPISGHATLYWYQQILGQGPKLLIQFQNNGVVDDSQLPKDRFSAERLKGVDSTLKIQPAKLEDSAVYLCASSQSRQGAKETQYFGPGTRLLVL.

CDR3 coding DNA: TGTGCCAGCAGCTTAGTTGTCGGGGGGACTCAAGAGACCCAGTACTTC. Its protein product is CASSLVVGGTQETQYF. The chain combines TRBV7-2 with TRBJ2-5; the match to TRBD2 covers 7 bases. V was clipped by 1 base and J by 2 bases; unmatched bases: 7. The CDR3 extends over 16 amino acids. Germline CDR1 is SGHTA and CDR2 is FQGNSA.

The chain employs TRBV10-2 and TRBJ2-7; perhaps TRBD1 as D (6 bases). V was cut by 3 bases and J by 2 bases, with 14 bases left in between. The CDR3 spans 15 residues. Germline CDR1 reads WSHSY; CDR2 reads SAAADI. The CDR3 sequence: CASSDQGPSAYEQYF. Here the CDR3 DNA reads TGCGCCAGCAGTGATCAGGGGCCGTCTGCCTACGAGCAGTACTTC.